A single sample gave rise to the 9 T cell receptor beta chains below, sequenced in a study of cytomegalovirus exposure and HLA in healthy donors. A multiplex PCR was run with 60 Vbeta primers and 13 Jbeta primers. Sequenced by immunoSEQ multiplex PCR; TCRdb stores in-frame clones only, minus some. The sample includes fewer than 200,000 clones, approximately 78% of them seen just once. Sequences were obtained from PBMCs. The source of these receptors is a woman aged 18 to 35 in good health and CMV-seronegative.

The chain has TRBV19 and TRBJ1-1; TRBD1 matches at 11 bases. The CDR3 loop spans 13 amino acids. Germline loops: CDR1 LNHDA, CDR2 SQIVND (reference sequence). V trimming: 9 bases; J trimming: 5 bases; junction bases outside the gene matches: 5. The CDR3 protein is CASARDRGTEAFF. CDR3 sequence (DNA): TGTGCCAGCGCCCGGGACAGGGGGACTGAAGCTTTCTTT. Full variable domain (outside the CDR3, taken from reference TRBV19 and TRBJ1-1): DGGITQSPKYLFRKEGQNVTLSCEQNLNHDAMYWYRQDPGQGLRLIYYSQIVNDFQKGDIAEGYSVSREKKESFPLTVTSAQKNPTAFYLCASARDRGTEAFFGQGTRLTVV.

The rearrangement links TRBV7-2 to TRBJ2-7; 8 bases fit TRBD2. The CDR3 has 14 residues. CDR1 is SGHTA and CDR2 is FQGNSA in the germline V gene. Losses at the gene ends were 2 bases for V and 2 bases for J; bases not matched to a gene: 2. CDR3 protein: CASSLSGGAYEQYF. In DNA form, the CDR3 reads TGTGCCAGCAGCTTATCGGGGGGGGCCTACGAGCAGTACTTC.

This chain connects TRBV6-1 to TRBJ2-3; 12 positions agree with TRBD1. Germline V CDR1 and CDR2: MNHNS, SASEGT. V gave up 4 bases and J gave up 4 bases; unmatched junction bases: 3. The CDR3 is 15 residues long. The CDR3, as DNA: TGTGCCAGCAGTGCGGGACAGGGGGCAGCAGATACGCAGTATTTT. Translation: CASSAGQGAADTQYF.

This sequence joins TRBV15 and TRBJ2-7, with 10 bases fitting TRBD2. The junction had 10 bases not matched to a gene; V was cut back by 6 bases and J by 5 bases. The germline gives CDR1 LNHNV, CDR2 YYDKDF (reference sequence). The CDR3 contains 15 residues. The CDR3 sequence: CATSPTSGMHHEQYF. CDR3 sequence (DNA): TGTGCCACCAGTCCAACTAGCGGGATGCATCACGAGCAGTACTTC.

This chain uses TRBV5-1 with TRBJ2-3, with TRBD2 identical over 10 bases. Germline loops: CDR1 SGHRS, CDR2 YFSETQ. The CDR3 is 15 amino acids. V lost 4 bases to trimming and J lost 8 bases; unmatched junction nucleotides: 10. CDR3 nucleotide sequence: TGCGCCAGCAGCCCGGGGGGGACTAGCGTGGTTACGCAGTATTTT. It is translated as CASSPGGTSVVTQYF.

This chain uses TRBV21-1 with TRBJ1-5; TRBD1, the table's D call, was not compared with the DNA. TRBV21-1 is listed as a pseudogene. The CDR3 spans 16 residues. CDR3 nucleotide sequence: TGTGCCAGCAGCAAACTCTTAGGGGGAATCAATCAGCCCCAGCATTTT. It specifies CASSKLLGGINQPQHF.

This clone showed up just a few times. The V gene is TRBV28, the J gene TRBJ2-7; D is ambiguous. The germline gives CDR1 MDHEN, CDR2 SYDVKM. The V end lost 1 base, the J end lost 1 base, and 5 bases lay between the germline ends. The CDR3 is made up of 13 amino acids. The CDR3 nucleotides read TGTGCCAGCAGTTTATACTTTTCCTACGAGCAGTACTTC. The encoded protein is CASSLYFSYEQYF.

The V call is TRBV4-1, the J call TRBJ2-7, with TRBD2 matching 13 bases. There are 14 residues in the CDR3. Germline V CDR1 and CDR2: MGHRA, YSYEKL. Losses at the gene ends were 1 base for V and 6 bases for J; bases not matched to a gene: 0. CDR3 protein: CASSQGTSGSEQYF. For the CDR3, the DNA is TGCGCCAGCAGCCAAGGGACTAGCGGGAGCGAGCAGTACTTC.

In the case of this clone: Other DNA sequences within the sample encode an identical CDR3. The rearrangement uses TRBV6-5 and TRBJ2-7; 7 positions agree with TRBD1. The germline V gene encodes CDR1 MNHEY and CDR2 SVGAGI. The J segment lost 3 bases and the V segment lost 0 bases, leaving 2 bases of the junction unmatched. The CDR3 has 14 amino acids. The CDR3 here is CASSYSRDSYEQYF. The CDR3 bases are TGTGCCAGCAGTTACTCGAGGGACAGCTACGAGCAGTACTTC.